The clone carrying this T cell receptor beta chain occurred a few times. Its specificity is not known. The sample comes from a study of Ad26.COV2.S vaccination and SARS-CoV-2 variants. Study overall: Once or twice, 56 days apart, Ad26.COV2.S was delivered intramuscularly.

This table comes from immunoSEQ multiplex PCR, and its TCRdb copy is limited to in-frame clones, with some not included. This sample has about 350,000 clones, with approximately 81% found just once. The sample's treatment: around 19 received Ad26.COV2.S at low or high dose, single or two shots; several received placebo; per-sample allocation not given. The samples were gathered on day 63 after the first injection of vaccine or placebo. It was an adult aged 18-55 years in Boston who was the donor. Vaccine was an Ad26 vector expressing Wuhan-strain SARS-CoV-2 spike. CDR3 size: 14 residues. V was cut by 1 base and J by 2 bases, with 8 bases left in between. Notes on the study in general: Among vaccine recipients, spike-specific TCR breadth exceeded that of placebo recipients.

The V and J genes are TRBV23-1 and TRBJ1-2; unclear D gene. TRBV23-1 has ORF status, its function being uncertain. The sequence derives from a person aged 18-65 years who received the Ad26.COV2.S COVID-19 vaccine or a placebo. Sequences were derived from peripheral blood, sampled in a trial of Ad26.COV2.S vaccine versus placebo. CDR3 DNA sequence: TGCGCCAGCAGTCAATTACGGCGGAACTATGGCTACACCTTC. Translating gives CASSQLRRNYGYTF.